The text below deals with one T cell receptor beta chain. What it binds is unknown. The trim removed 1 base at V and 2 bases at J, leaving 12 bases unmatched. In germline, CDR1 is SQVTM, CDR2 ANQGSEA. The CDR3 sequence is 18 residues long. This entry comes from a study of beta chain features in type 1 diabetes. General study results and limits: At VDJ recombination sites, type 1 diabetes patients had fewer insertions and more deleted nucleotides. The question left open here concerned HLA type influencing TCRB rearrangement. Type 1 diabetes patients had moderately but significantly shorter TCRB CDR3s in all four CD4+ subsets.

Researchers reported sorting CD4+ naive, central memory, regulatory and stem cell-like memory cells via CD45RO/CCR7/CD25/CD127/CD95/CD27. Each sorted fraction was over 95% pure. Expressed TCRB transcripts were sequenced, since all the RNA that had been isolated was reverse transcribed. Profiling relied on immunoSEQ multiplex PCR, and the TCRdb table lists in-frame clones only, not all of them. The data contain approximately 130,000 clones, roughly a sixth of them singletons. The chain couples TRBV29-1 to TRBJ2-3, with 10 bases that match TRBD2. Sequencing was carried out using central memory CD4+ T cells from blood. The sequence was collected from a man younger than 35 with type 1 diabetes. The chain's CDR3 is CSVEAQGLAGAPTDTQYF. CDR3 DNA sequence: TGCAGCGTTGAAGCCCAAGGGCTAGCGGGGGCCCCCACAGATACGCAGTATTTT.